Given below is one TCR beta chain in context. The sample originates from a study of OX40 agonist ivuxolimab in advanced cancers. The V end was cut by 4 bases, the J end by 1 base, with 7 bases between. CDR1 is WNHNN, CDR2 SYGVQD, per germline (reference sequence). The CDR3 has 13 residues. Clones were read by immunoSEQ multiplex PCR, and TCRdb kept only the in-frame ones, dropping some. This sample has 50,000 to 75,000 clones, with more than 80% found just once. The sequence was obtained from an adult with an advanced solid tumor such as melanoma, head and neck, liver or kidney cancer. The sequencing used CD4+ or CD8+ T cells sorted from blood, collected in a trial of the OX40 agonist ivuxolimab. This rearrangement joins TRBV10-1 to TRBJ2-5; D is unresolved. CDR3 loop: CASSAVFQETQYF. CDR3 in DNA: TGCGCCAGCAGTGCAGTATTCCAAGAGACCCAGTACTTC.